Listed below are T cell receptor beta chains from one sample, sequenced in a study of shared clonotypes between healthy human individuals. The repertoire was sequenced with immunoSEQ multiplex PCR; TCRdb's copy has only in-frame clones and lacks some. The table shows millions of clones, with 90% to 95% occurring only once. Sequenced input: naive CD4+ T cells from PBMCs. The receptors derive from a man aged 18 to 29 in good health. Some clones in this sample may be carry-over from other donors' samples. Both conserved end residues are part of each CDR3. The D gene is left open where the match is weak. Size is stated for part of the rows, as once, few or many counts, or as a class when the clone is expanded.

V gene: TRBV4-2
clone size: NA
D gene: NA
J gene: TRBJ2-3
CDR3 DNA: TGTGCCAGCAGCCAAGATCCAGTAACGACCCACGGGGCCCCAGATACGCAGTATTTT
CDR3 protein: CASSQDPVTTHGAPDTQYF

V gene: TRBV28
clone size: NA
D gene: TRBD1
J gene: TRBJ2-1
CDR3 DNA: TGTGCCAGCAGTCGGTTCGGACAGGGGCCATATGAGCAGTTCTTC
CDR3 protein: CASSRFGQGPYEQFF

V gene: TRBV27
clone size: NA
D gene: NA
J gene: TRBJ1-4
CDR3 DNA: TGTGCCAGCGGTTGGGGGAATCCTAGACTTAATGAAAAACTGTTTTTT
CDR3 protein: CASGWGNPRLNEKLFF

V gene: TRBV30
clone size: few
D gene: NA
J gene: TRBJ2-3
CDR3 DNA: TGTGCCTGGAGTGCACCAGATACGCAGTATTTT
CDR3 protein: CAWSAPDTQYF

V gene: TRBV30
clone size: NA
D gene: TRBD1
J gene: TRBJ2-3
CDR3 DNA: TGTGCCTGGGACAGGGGTTCCACAGATACGCAGTATTTT
CDR3 protein: CAWDRGSTDTQYF

V gene: TRBV6-5
clone size: NA
D gene: TRBD1
J gene: TRBJ2-7
CDR3 DNA: TGTGCCAGCAGTTGGAACAGGGGCTACGAGCAGTACTTC
CDR3 protein: CASSWNRGYEQYF

V gene: TRBV7-9
clone size: NA
D gene: TRBD2
J gene: TRBJ2-1
CDR3 DNA: TGTGCCAGCAGCTTAGCTGCGGGAGTTAGATACAATGAGCAGTTCTTC
CDR3 protein: CASSLAAGVRYNEQFF

V gene: TRBV14
clone size: NA
D gene: TRBD2
J gene: TRBJ2-7
CDR3 DNA: TGTGCCAGCAGCCACCTCCGGGAGCGGGAGAGCCCCTACGAGCAGTACTTC
CDR3 protein: CASSHLRERESPYEQYF

V gene: TRBV7-2
clone size: NA
D gene: NA
J gene: TRBJ2-1
CDR3 DNA: TGTGCCAGCAGCCTCTACCAGCGGAATGAGCAGTTCTTC
CDR3 protein: CASSLYQRNEQFF

V gene: TRBV27
clone size: NA
D gene: TRBD1
J gene: TRBJ2-7
CDR3 DNA: TGTGCCAGCACACCGACCGGGACAGGACAGTACGAGCAGTACTTC
CDR3 protein: CASTPTGTGQYEQYF

V gene: TRBV2
clone size: NA
D gene: NA
J gene: TRBJ1-3
CDR3 DNA: TGTGCCAGCAGTGAAGACAGGGTGCCTGGAAACACCATATATTTT
CDR3 protein: CASSEDRVPGNTIYF

V gene: TRBV28
clone size: NA
D gene: NA
J gene: TRBJ1-6
CDR3 DNA: TGTGCCAGCATGAGGACACGAAATTCACCCCTCCACTTT
CDR3 protein: CASMRTRNSPLHF

V gene: TRBV29-1
clone size: NA
D gene: NA
J gene: TRBJ1-1
CDR3 DNA: TGCAGCGTTGCCAGGTTCCAAAGGGGCGGGAACACTGAAGCTTTCTTT
CDR3 protein: CSVARFQRGGNTEAFF

V gene: TRBV29-1
clone size: NA
D gene: TRBD2
J gene: TRBJ2-7
CDR3 DNA: TGCAGCGTTGGGATAGCGGGTTACTACGAGCAGTACTTC
CDR3 protein: CSVGIAGYYEQYF

V gene: TRBV28
clone size: NA
D gene: NA
J gene: TRBJ2-5
CDR3 DNA: TGTGCCAGCAGTTTGGCAGGACTTGGGGAGACCCAGTACTTC
CDR3 protein: CASSLAGLGETQYF

V gene: TRBV18
clone size: NA
D gene: TRBD1
J gene: TRBJ2-7
CDR3 DNA: TGTGCCAGCTCACTGGACAGGGGAGGGCCCTACGAGCAGTACTTC
CDR3 protein: CASSLDRGGPYEQYF

V gene: TRBV28
clone size: NA
D gene: NA
J gene: TRBJ2-1
CDR3 DNA: TGTGCCAGCAAAGAGCGGGACAATGAGCAGTTCTTC
CDR3 protein: CASKERDNEQFF

V gene: TRBV7-9
clone size: once
D gene: NA
J gene: TRBJ2-2
CDR3 DNA: TGTGCCAGCAGCTTCCGTGAGGGCGTCACCGGGGAGCTGTTTTTT
CDR3 protein: CASSFREGVTGELFF

V gene: TRBV10-3
clone size: NA
D gene: NA
J gene: TRBJ2-5
CDR3 DNA: TGTGCCATCAGTCTAGGGGAGACCCAGTACTTC
CDR3 protein: CAISLGETQYF

V gene: TRBV5-1
clone size: few
D gene: NA
J gene: TRBJ2-5
CDR3 DNA: TGCGCCAGCAGCTTGGCCGGGGACCAAGAGACCCAGTACTTC
CDR3 protein: CASSLAGDQETQYF

V gene: TRBV5-1
clone size: NA
D gene: NA
J gene: TRBJ2-1
CDR3 DNA: TGCGCCAGCAGCTTGGTACAGTTGGGCTCCTACAATGAGCAGTTCTTC
CDR3 protein: CASSLVQLGSYNEQFF

V gene: TRBV19
clone size: NA
D gene: NA
J gene: TRBJ1-5
CDR3 DNA: TGTGCCTCCTCGAGGGGGGTTAGCAATCAGCCCCAGCATTTT
CDR3 protein: CASSRGVSNQPQHF